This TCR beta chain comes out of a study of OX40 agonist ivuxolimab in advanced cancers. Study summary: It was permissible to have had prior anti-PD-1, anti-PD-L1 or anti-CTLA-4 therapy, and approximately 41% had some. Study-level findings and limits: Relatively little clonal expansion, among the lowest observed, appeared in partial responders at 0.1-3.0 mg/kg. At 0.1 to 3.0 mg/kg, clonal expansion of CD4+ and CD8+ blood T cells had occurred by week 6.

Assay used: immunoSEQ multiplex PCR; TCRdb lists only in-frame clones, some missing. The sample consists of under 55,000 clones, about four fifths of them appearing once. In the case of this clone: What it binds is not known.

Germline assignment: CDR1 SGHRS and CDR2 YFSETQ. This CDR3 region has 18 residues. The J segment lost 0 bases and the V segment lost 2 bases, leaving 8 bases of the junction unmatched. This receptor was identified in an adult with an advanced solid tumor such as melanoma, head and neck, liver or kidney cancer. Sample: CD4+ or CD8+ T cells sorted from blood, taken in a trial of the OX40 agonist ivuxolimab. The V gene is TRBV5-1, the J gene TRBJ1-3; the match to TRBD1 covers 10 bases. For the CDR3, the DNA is TGCGCCAGCAGCTTATCGCTTGGACAGGGGGTCTCTGGAAACACCATATATTTT. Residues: CASSLSLGQGVSGNTIYF.